The 7 T cell receptor beta chains below all came from one sample that was sequenced in a study of OX40 agonist ivuxolimab in advanced cancers. Sequencing used immunoSEQ multiplex PCR; TCRdb keeps in-frame clones, though not all of them. This table has 65,000 to 80,000 clones, roughly nine tenths appearing once. This specimen consisted of CD4+ or CD8+ T cells sorted from blood, obtained in a trial of the OX40 agonist ivuxolimab. The receptors shown here come from an adult with an advanced solid tumor such as melanoma, head and neck, liver or kidney cancer.

This chain uses TRBV28 with TRBJ1-4; D not resolved. From germline, CDR1 is MDHEN and CDR2 SYDVKM. V lost 4 bases and J 5 bases, leaving 14 bases between the germline ends. The CDR3 length is 15 residues. This chain's CDR3 is CASSSSWSRNEKLFF. The CDR3 bases are TGTGCCAGCAGTTCCTCTTGGAGCCGAAATGAAAAACTGTTTTTT.

The chain recombines TRBV9 with TRBJ1-5; 11 positions match TRBD1. This CDR3 comprises 14 residues. V lost 0 bases and J lost 11; bases outside the gene matches: 4. Germline V lookup: CDR1 SGDLS, CDR2 YYNGEE. CDR3 sequence reads: CASSVGTGGQAQHF. Written as DNA, the CDR3 is TGTGCCAGCAGCGTAGGGACAGGGGGCCAGGCCCAGCATTTT.

This sequence joins TRBV5-1 and TRBJ1-4; no clear D gene. The V gene lost 0 bases and the J gene lost 6 bases, with 12 bases spanning the gap. Looked up from germline, CDR1 is SGHRS and CDR2 is YFSETQ. The CDR3 runs 15 residues. CDR3 residues: CASSLELQEDEKLFF. CDR3 DNA: TGCGCCAGCAGCTTGGAATTGCAGGAAGATGAAAAACTGTTTTTT.

This sequence joins TRBV5-1 and TRBJ2-1; D is unresolved. Trimming removed 2 bases from V and 3 bases from J, with 6 bases in between. The CDR3 length is 13 residues. CDR1 is SGHRS and CDR2 is YFSETQ in the germline V gene. The CDR3 is CASSFWGYNEQFF. CDR3 nucleotides: TGCGCCAGCAGCTTTTGGGGCTACAATGAGCAGTTCTTC.

Concerning this clone itself: Mismatch with germline at one junction end may stem from a read error. The rearrangement uses TRBV4-1 and TRBJ1-4; the D is unclear. CDR1 is MGHRA, CDR2 YSYEKL, per germline. The CDR3 covers 11 residues. The CDR3 loop reads CASSQDADLEF. DNA of the CDR3: TGCGCCAGCAGCCAGGACGCTGATTTAGAGTTT.

This chain joins TRBV28 and TRBJ2-4; 7 positions match TRBD2. The J segment lost 9 bases and the V segment lost 5 bases, leaving 10 bases of the junction unmatched. The length of the CDR3 is 14 residues. Germline V lookup: CDR1 MDHEN, CDR2 SYDVKM. The CDR3 sequence is CASSGSGASPIQYF. CDR3 DNA sequence: TGTGCCAGCAGTGGCAGCGGGGCTTCCCCCATTCAGTACTTC.

The rearrangement links TRBV25-1 to TRBJ1-2; 7 bases are a match to TRBD1. Germline CDR1 MGHDK, CDR2 SYGVNS. This CDR3 is 13 amino acids long. Unmatched junction bases numbered 7, after V lost 6 bases and J lost 6 bases. The CDR3 DNA reads TGTGCCAGCAGGGCGACAGGGACTGATGGCTACACCTTC. Translation gives CASRATGTDGYTF.